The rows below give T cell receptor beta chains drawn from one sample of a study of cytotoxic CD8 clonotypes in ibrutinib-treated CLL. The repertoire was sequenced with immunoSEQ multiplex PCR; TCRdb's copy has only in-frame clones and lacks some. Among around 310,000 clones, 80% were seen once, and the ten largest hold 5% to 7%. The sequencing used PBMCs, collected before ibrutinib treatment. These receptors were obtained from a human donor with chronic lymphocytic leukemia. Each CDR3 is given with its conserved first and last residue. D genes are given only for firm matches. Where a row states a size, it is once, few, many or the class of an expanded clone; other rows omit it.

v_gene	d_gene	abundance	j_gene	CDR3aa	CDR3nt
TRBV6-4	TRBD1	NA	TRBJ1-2	CASSDSFRIRTGVGYTF	TGTGCCAGCAGTGACTCGTTCCGTATTCGGACAGGGGTTGGCTACACCTTC
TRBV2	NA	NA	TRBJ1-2	CASTGEGFGYTF	TGTGCCAGCACCGGAGAGGGGTTTGGCTACACCTTC
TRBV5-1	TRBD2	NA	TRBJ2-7	CASSFAGEGYEQYF	TGCGCCAGCAGCTTTGCGGGAGAGGGCTACGAGCAGTACTTC
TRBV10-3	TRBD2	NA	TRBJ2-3	CAISGPSGSPDTQYF	TGTGCCATCAGTGGACCTAGCGGGAGCCCAGATACGCAGTATTTT
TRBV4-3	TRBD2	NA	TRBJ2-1	CASSQAGTTLYNEQFF	TGCGCCAGCAGCCAAGCCGGGACTACTCTTTACAATGAGCAGTTCTTC
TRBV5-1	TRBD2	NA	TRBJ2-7	CASSLGLAGAYEQYF	TGCGCCAGCAGCTTGGGACTAGCGGGGGCCTACGAGCAGTACTTC
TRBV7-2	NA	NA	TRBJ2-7	CASSLSNIGYEQYF	TGTGCCAGCAGCTTATCGAATATAGGCTACGAGCAGTACTTC
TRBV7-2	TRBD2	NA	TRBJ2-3	CASSHLLAGEHSDTQYF	TGTGCCAGCAGCCACCTGTTAGCGGGGGAGCACTCAGATACGCAGTATTTT
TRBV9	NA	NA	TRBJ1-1	CASSSRENTEAFF	TGTGCCAGCAGCTCCCGGGAGAACACTGAAGCTTTCTTT
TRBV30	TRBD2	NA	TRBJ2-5	CAWARLAGGFRGETQYF	TGTGCCTGGGCGAGACTAGCGGGAGGCTTTAGGGGAGAGACCCAGTACTTC
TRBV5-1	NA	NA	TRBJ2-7	CASSLTGSYEQYF	TGCGCCAGCAGCTTAACGGGGAGCTACGAGCAGTACTTC
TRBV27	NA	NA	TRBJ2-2	CASTSEVLANTGELFF	TGTGCCAGCACTAGCGAGGTACTAGCCAACACCGGGGAGCTGTTTTTT
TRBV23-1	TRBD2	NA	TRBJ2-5	CASSPVPGLAGLFETQYF	TGCGCCAGCAGTCCAGTCCCGGGACTAGCGGGACTGTTCGAGACCCAGTACTTC
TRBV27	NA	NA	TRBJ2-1	CASSFGEPHPRSYNEQFF	TGTGCCAGCAGTTTCGGAGAACCTCACCCGAGGTCCTACAATGAGCAGTTCTTC
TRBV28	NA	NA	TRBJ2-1	CASSRRLNEQFF	TGTGCCAGCAGCCGGCGACTGAATGAGCAGTTCTTC
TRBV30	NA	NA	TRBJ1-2	CAWTAGVPGYTF	TGTGCCTGGACAGCCGGGGTACCCGGCTACACCTTC
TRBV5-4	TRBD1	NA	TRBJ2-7	CASSLMGQGAIYEQYF	TGTGCCAGCAGCTTAATGGGGCAGGGGGCCATTTACGAGCAGTACTTC
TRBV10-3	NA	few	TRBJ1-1	CAISRENTEAFF	TGTGCCATCAGCCGAGAGAACACTGAAGCTTTCTTT
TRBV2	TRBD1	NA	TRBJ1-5	CASSGTGEHQPQHF	TGTGCCAGCAGTGGGACAGGGGAACATCAGCCCCAGCATTTT
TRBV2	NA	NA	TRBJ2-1	CASSERWGQFF	TGTGCCAGCAGTGAGAGGTGGGGGCAGTTCTTC
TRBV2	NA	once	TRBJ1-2	CASSREGGYGYTF	TGTGCCAGCAGTAGGGAGGGCGGCTATGGCTACACCTTC
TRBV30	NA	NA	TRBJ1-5	CAWSVRWGPDRGSNQPQHF	TGTGCCTGGAGTGTACGATGGGGCCCGGACCGAGGGAGCAATCAGCCCCAGCATTTT
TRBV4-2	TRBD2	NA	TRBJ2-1	CASSQDWGEGSSYNEQFF	TGTGCCAGCAGCCAAGATTGGGGGGAGGGGAGCTCCTACAATGAGCAGTTCTTC
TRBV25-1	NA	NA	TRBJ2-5	CASSGARRETQYF	TGTGCCAGCAGTGGGGCGCGTCGGGAGACCCAGTACTTC
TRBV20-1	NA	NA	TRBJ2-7	CSANQLYEQYF	TGCAGTGCTAACCAGTTGTACGAGCAGTACTTC
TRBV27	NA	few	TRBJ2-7	CASSLSHAESYEQYF	TGTGCCAGCAGTTTAAGTCACGCCGAATCCTACGAGCAGTACTTC
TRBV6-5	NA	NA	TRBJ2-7	CASSYSTPGVTEQYF	TGTGCCAGCAGTTACTCGACCCCAGGGGTAACCGAGCAGTACTTC
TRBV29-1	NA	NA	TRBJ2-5	CSVSPDQETQYF	TGCAGCGTCAGCCCCGATCAAGAGACCCAGTACTTC
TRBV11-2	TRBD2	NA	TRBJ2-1	CASSPSSGSNEQFF	TGTGCCAGCAGCCCTTCTAGCGGGAGCAATGAGCAGTTCTTC
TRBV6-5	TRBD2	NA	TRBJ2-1	CASSYLPSGSYNEQFF	TGTGCCAGCAGCTACCTCCCTAGCGGGAGTTACAATGAGCAGTTCTTC
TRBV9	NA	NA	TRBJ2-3	CASSVDRGRADTQYF	TGTGCCAGCAGCGTAGATAGGGGTCGGGCGGATACGCAGTATTTT
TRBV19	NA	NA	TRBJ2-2	CASTAVANTGELFF	TGTGCCAGTACTGCGGTCGCGAACACCGGGGAGCTGTTTTTT
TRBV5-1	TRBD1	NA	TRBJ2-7	CASSLKGQGAGEQYF	TGCGCCAGCAGCTTGAAGGGACAGGGGGCCGGGGAGCAGTACTTC
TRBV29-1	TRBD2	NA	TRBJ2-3	CSVEVSSGVDTQYF	TGCAGCGTTGAAGTGTCTAGCGGAGTGGATACGCAGTATTTT
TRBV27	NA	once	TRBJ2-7	CASSPRAGSYEQYF	TGTGCCAGCAGTCCCCGGGCAGGCTCCTACGAGCAGTACTTC
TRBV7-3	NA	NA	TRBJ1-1	CASSFFVNAEAFF	TGTGCCAGCAGCTTCTTTGTAAATGCTGAAGCTTTCTTT
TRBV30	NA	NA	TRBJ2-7	CAWSVRGPGIHEQYF	TGTGCCTGGAGTGTACGGGGTCCGGGAATCCACGAGCAGTACTTC
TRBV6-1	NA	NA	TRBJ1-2	CASSAGDQNYGYTF	TGTGCCAGCAGTGCGGGGGATCAGAACTATGGCTACACCTTC
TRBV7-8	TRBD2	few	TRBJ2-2	CASSLLAGGHTGELFF	TGTGCCAGCAGCTTACTAGCGGGAGGCCACACCGGGGAGCTGTTTTTT
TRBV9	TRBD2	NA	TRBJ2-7	CASSAGGTSAPYEQYF	TGTGCCAGCAGCGCGGGAGGGACCTCAGCGCCCTACGAGCAGTACTTC
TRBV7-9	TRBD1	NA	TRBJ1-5	CASSLGETGKGPQHF	TGTGCCAGCAGCTTAGGGGAGACAGGGAAAGGGCCCCAGCATTTT
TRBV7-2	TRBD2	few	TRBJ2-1	CASRKRSGRTDNEQFF	TGTGCCAGCAGGAAACGTAGCGGGAGAACCGACAATGAGCAGTTCTTC
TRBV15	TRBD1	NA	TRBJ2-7	CATSRGGTGIPYEQYF	TGTGCCACCAGCAGAGGCGGGACAGGGATTCCCTACGAGCAGTACTTC
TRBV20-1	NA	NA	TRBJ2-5	CSARPQETQYF	TGCAGTGCTAGACCACAAGAGACCCAGTACTTC
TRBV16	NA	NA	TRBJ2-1	CASSPTRDNEQFF	TGTGCCAGCAGTCCTACTAGGGACAATGAGCAGTTCTTC
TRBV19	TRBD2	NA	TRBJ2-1	CASTRRSGRALGDEQFF	TGTGCCAGTACTCGCCGTAGCGGGAGGGCCCTGGGCGATGAGCAGTTCTTC
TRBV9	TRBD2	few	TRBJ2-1	CASSAKLAGSYNEQFF	TGTGCCAGCAGCGCGAAACTAGCGGGCTCCTACAATGAGCAGTTCTTC
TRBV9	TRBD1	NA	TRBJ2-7	CASSYRAGGYEQYF	TGTGCCAGCAGTTACCGGGCAGGGGGCTACGAGCAGTACTTC
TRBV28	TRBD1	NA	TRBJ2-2	CASSTGGTGTGELFF	TGTGCCAGCAGCACAGGGGGCACGGGCACCGGGGAGCTGTTTTTT
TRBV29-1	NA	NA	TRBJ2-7	CSVEPTQGSYEQYF	TGCAGCGTTGAACCCACGCAGGGATCCTACGAGCAGTACTTC
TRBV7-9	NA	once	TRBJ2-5	CASSFLRDGETQYF	TGTGCCAGCAGCTTCTTAAGGGACGGAGAGACCCAGTACTTC
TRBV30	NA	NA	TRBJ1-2	CAWTQMGIYGYTF	TGTGCCTGGACGCAAATGGGGATCTATGGCTACACCTTC
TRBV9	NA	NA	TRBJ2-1	CASSVEGDSYNEQFF	TGTGCCAGCAGCGTAGAGGGGGACTCTTACAATGAGCAGTTCTTC
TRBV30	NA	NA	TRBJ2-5	CAWSPPTRSQYF	TGTGCCTGGAGTCCTCCCACACGGTCCCAGTACTTC
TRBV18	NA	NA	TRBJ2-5	CASSPEETQYF	TGTGCCAGCTCACCAGAAGAGACCCAGTACTTC
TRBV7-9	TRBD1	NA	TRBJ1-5	CASSKPGTDSQGGNQPQHF	TGTGCCAGCAGCAAGCCCGGGACAGACTCACAAGGTGGCAATCAGCCCCAGCATTTT
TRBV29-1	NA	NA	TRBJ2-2	CSVRGQVTGELFF	TGCAGCGTCCGGGGGCAGGTCACCGGGGAGCTGTTTTTT
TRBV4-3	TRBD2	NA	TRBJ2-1	CASSQVMVAGGPEQFF	TGCGCCAGCAGCCAAGTAATGGTAGCGGGAGGGCCTGAGCAGTTCTTC
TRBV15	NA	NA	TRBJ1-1	CATSRIRYTEAFF	TGTGCCACCAGCAGAATAAGGTACACTGAAGCTTTCTTT
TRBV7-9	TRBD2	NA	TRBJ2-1	CASSFGGSSSNEQFF	TGTGCCAGCAGCTTCGGCGGGAGTAGTAGCAATGAGCAGTTCTTC